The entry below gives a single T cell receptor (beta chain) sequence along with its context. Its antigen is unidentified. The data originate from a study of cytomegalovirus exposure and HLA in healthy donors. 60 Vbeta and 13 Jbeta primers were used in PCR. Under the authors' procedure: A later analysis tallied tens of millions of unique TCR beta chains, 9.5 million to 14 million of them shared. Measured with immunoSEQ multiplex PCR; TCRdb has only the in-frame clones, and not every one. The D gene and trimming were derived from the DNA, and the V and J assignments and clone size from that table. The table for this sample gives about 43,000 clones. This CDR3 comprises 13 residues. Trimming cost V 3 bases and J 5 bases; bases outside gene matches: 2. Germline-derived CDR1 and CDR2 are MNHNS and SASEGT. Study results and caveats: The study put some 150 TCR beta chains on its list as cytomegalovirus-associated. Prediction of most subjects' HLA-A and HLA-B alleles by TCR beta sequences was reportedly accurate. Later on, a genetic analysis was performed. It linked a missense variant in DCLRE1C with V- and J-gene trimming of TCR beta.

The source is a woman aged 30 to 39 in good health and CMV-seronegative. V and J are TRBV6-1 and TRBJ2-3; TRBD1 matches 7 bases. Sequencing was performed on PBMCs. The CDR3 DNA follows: TGTGCCAGCAGTGAGAACAGGGGAGATACGCAGTATTTT. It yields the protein CASSENRGDTQYF.